These 8 T cell receptor beta chains were sequenced from one sample in a study of read filtering for tumor transcriptome and immune sequencing. From roughly 390 ng of RNA, a library with molecular barcoded alpha/delta and beta/gamma adaptors was made. One entry per CDR3 protein results from TCRdb running MiXCR on the reads. The data contain about 57,000 distinct CDR3 sequences, more than 20% of them singletons. The sequenced material came from a population of CD138-negative cells sorted from bone marrow. These receptors were taken from a donor over 35 with multiple myeloma.

This clonotype was seen at least ten times. This chain links TRBV7-9 with TRBJ2-7, with a weak D call TRBD1 (5 bases). The CDR3 contains 13 residues. Germline CDR1 SEHNR, CDR2 FQNEAQ (reference sequence). Trimming took 2 bases from V and 3 from J, leaving 8 bases between them. The CDR3 nucleotides are TGTGCCAGCAGCTTAAGGGGCAACTACGAGCAGTACTTC. This sequence encodes CASSLRGNYEQYF.

There are many counts of this clonotype. This chain joins TRBV7-9 and TRBJ1-6, with D possibly being TRBD1 (5 bases). The CDR3 spans 14 residues. Trimming took off 5 bases at V and 5 bases at J, with 10 bases between the two ends. Germline V lookup: CDR1 SEHNR, CDR2 FQNEAQ (reference sequence). CDR3 in DNA: TGTGCCAGCAGCACGGGACCGGATAATTCACCCCTCCACTTT. Translating it yields CASSTGPDNSPLHF.

This clonotype was recorded at least ten times. The chain joins TRBV19 to TRBJ2-3, with D unclear. The CDR3 sequence is 13 residues long. V shed 3 bases and J shed 4 bases, with 8 bases lying between them. CDR1 is LNHDA, CDR2 SQIVND, per germline (reference sequence). CDR3 in amino acids: CASSIGGADTQYF. The DNA for the CDR3 is TGTGCCAGTAGTATCGGTGGCGCAGATACGCAGTATTTT.

CDR3 amino acids: CASTETGSGAKNTEAFF. CDR3 coding DNA: TGTGCCAGCACCGAGACCGGGTCAGGAGCCAAGAACACTGAAGCTTTCTTT. This chain uses TRBV6-5 with TRBJ1-1; D is uncertain. The CDR3 spans 17 residues. In germline, CDR1 is MNHEY, CDR2 SVGAGI. Trimming shortened V by 7 bases and J by 1 base, and 22 bases separated the two germline ends.

Many counts were recorded for this clonotype. The chain combines TRBV29-1 with TRBJ2-3; 7 positions agree with TRBD2. The junction had 12 bases not matched to a gene; V was cut back by 6 bases and J by 6 bases. The CDR3 is made up of 14 amino acids. The germline V gene encodes CDR1 SQVTM and CDR2 ANQGSEA. Here the CDR3 reads CSVGRTGGSDTQYF. For the CDR3, the DNA is TGCAGCGTCGGTCGGACGGGAGGTTCCGATACGCAGTATTTT.

This clonotype was found many times. The chain has TRBV6-1 and TRBJ2-4, with D perhaps TRBD1 or TRBD2 (5 bases each). Trimming stripped 6 bases from V and 0 bases from J, with 9 bases between. The germline V gene has CDR1 MNHNS and CDR2 SASEGT. This CDR3 has 14 amino acids. The CDR3 DNA sequence: TGTGCCAGCAGAGAGGGGCCAGCCAAAAACATTCAGTACTTC. Translated: CASREGPAKNIQYF.

The rearrangement uses TRBV11-2 and TRBJ2-1; D call uncertain. The germline gives CDR1 SGHAT, CDR2 FQNNGV. The CDR3 contains 13 residues. The V gene lost 4 bases and the J gene lost 2 bases, with 6 bases spanning the gap. The CDR3 region is CASSSHPYNEQFF. The CDR3 region has the DNA TGTGCCAGCAGCTCCCATCCCTACAATGAGCAGTTCTTC.

At least ten counts were recorded for this clonotype. The rearrangement links TRBV7-8 to TRBJ1-1; a weak D match, TRBD1 (5 bases). CDR1 SGHVS and CDR2 FQNEAQ come from the germline V gene. The CDR3 runs to 14 residues. Deletions cut 4 bases from V and 5 bases from J, with 14 bases between. This chain's CDR3 is CASSSNGGWTEAFF. The CDR3 DNA reads as TGTGCCAGCAGCTCCAACGGGGGTTGGACTGAAGCTTTCTTT.